These 9 T cell receptor beta chains originate from one sample sequenced in a study of regulatory T cells in long-lasting Graves disease. CDR3 regions were amplified by Arm-PCR using iRepertoire HTBI primers to build TCR beta libraries. TCRdb fed the multiplex PCR reads into MiXCR, producing one record per CDR3 protein. The sample shows about 500,000 distinct CDR3 sequences, approximately 12% of them seen only once. Indicated time point: newly diagnosed GD, antithyroid drugs for less than 3 months. PBMCs were the source of the RNA used for TCR sequencing. The same specimen was also included in a second study, on T cells in Graves' hyperthyroidism and ophthalmopathy.

The sample was peripheral blood mononuclear cells (PBMCs), taken at new diagnosis, from a patient treated with antithyroid drugs. These receptors were collected from a woman under 40 with Graves disease.

This clonotype was counted at least ten times. This chain uses TRBV18 with TRBJ1-5; D is uncertain. V dropped 3 bases and J dropped 3 bases, with 9 bases sitting between them. The germline gives CDR1 KGHSH, CDR2 LQKENI. The CDR3 loop spans 14 amino acids. CDR3 in DNA: TGTGCCAGCTCACCGTCCCGGGACAATCAGCCCCAGCATTTT. This sequence encodes CASSPSRDNQPQHF.

This clonotype was recorded many times. The genes are TRBV2 and TRBJ1-5; D is possibly TRBD1 (6 bases). With 2 bases removed from V and 4 bases from J, the gap between germline ends came to 12 bases. The CDR3 covers 15 residues. Germline CDR1 SNHLY, CDR2 FYNNEI. The CDR3: CASSERGTVNQPQHF. The CDR3 nucleotides are TGTGCCAGCAGTGAAAGGGGGACCGTAAATCAGCCCCAGCATTTT. Together with reference TRBV2 and TRBJ1-5, the CDR3 gives the full variable domain: EPEVTQTPSHQVTQMGQEVILRCVPISNHLYFYWYRQILGQKVEFLVSFYNNEISEKSEIFDDQFSVERPDGSNFTLKIRSTKLEDSAMYFCASSERGTVNQPQHFGDGTRLSIL.

This clonotype has more than one count but fewer than ten. The CDR3 protein is CASSYAPGPYEQYF. CDR3 nucleotide sequence: TGTGCCAGCAGTTACGCTCCTGGTCCCTACGAGCAGTACTTC. This rearrangement joins TRBV6-5 to TRBJ2-7; no firm D call. V lost 2 bases and J lost 2, with 10 bases in between. The CDR3 has 14 residues. Germline-derived CDR1 and CDR2 are MNHEY and SVGAGI.

This clonotype showed up many times. A junction end diverges from the germline sequence, so it may reflect a read error. V and J are TRBV11-3 and TRBJ2-5; D is perhaps TRBD2 (5 bases). From germline, CDR1 is SGHNT and CDR2 YENEEA. The CDR3 is 14 amino acids. CDR3 residues: CASSLDSGQETHYF. The CDR3 DNA is TGTGCCAGCAGCTTAGACAGCGGCCAAGAGACCCATTACTTC.

The rearrangement links TRBV18 to TRBJ1-2, with D unclear. Germline loops: CDR1 KGHSH, CDR2 LQKENI. The CDR3 runs 13 residues. V lost 2 bases, J lost 8 bases, and 12 bases lay in between. CDR3 bases: TGTGCCAGCTCACCATCATCTGAGAAGGGCTACACCTTC. It encodes CASSPSSEKGYTF. Filled out from reference TRBV18 and TRBJ1-2, the complete variable domain reads NAGVMQNPRHLVRRRGQEARLRCSPMKGHSHVYWYRQLPEEGLKFMVYLQKENIIDESGMPKERFSAEFPKEGPSILRIQQVVRGDSAAYFCASSPSSEKGYTFGSGTRLTVV.

This clonotype has at least ten counts. The chain recombines TRBV30 with TRBJ2-2, with 9 bases aligning to TRBD2. Germline CDR1 and CDR2: GTSNPN and SVGIG (reference sequence). J lost 7 bases, V lost 1 base, and 7 bases had no gene match. The CDR3 has 15 residues. This chain's CDR3 is CAWSAAAGGIGELFF. Here the CDR3 DNA reads TGTGCCTGGAGTGCGGCGGCGGGAGGGATCGGGGAGCTGTTTTTT.

In this sample, this clonotype turned up many times. The V gene is TRBV7-2, the J gene TRBJ2-5, with D unresolved. V was pared by 6 bases and J by 0 bases, with 14 bases between. Germline V CDR1 and CDR2: SGHTA, FQGNSA. The CDR3 has 15 amino acids. The CDR3 bases are TGTGCCAGCAGTTGGGGTTGGAGAAACCAAGAGACCCAGTACTTC. This gives the protein CASSWGWRNQETQYF. Using reference TRBV7-2 and TRBJ2-5 for the parts outside the CDR3, the full variable domain is GAGVSQSPSNKVTEKGKDVELRCDPISGHTALYWYRQSLGQGLEFLIYFQGNSAPDKSGLPSDRFSAERTGGSVSTLTIQRTQQEDSAVYLCASSWGWRNQETQYFGPGTRLLVL.

This clonotype was recorded at least ten times. The chain combines TRBV11-2 with TRBJ2-3; TRBD1 matches at 8 bases. CDR1 is SGHAT, CDR2 FQNNGV, per germline. The CDR3 spans 16 residues. V lost 0 bases, J lost 4 bases, and 6 bases stayed unmatched. CDR3 loop: CASSLDLAGGSDTQYF. In DNA, the CDR3 is TGTGCCAGCAGCTTAGATCTGGCAGGGGGCTCAGATACGCAGTATTTT.

In its sample, this clonotype was seen many times. The CDR3 is CASSLGGLAGVWQETQYF. CDR3 bases: TGTGCCAGCAGCTTAGGGGGACTAGCGGGAGTCTGGCAAGAGACCCAGTACTTC. V and J are TRBV7-9 and TRBJ2-5; 14 bases fit TRBD2. In germline, CDR1 is SEHNR, CDR2 FQNEAQ (reference sequence). The CDR3 has 18 residues. With 1 base clipped from V and 2 bases from J, the junction kept 6 bases outside the gene matches.